This entry lists 20 T cell receptor beta chains sequenced from one sample in a study of cytomegalovirus exposure and HLA in healthy donors. Some clones are missing from TCRdb's copy, which holds only in-frame ones; the method was immunoSEQ multiplex PCR. The top ten clones hold under 2.5% of a sample with 150,000 to 200,000 clones, roughly 80% of them seen once. Sequenced sample: PBMCs. Source of these receptors: a man aged 25 to 40 in good health and CMV-seropositive.

The V gene is TRBV4-3, the J gene TRBJ1-3, with 7 bases identical to TRBD1. Germline values: CDR1 LGHNA, CDR2 YSLEER. The CDR3 has 17 residues. V shed 3 bases, J shed 0 bases, and the junction held 8 bases outside the gene matches. CDR3 residues: CASSQNHRGLSGNTIYF. In DNA, the CDR3 is TGCGCCAGCAGCCAGAACCACAGGGGACTCTCTGGAAACACCATATATTTT.

The chain joins TRBV5-6 to TRBJ1-2; D is unclear. Trimming pared 2 bases from V and 6 bases from J, leaving 14 bases between. The germline CDR1 and CDR2 sequences are SGHDT and YYEEEE. CDR3 size: 14 residues. The CDR3 sequence is CASSFPLGGNGYTF. The CDR3 DNA is TGTGCCAGCAGCTTCCCCCTTGGAGGGAATGGCTACACCTTC.

The chain combines TRBV11-2 with TRBJ2-7, with 8 bases aligning to TRBD1. This CDR3 region has 15 residues. V lost 4 bases to trimming and J lost 7 bases; unmatched junction nucleotides: 12. Germline lookup yields CDR1 SGHAT and CDR2 FQNNGV. The CDR3 reads CASSSLTGEAVEQYF. The CDR3 DNA follows: TGTGCCAGCAGCTCCCTGACAGGGGAGGCGGTTGAGCAGTACTTC. The full variable domain, in which reference TRBV11-2 and TRBJ2-7 provide the parts outside the CDR3, is EAGVAQSPRYKIIEKRQSVAFWCNPISGHATLYWYQQILGQGPKLLIQFQNNGVVDDSQLPKDRFSAERLKGVDSTLKIQPAKLEDSAVYLCASSSLTGEAVEQYFGPGTRLTVT.

V and J are TRBV9 and TRBJ2-3, with 11 nucleotides matching TRBD2. The CDR3 runs to 18 residues. J was trimmed by 0 bases and V by 0 bases; bases with no gene match: 6. Per the germline V gene, CDR1 is SGDLS and CDR2 is YYNGEE. The CDR3 DNA is TGTGCCAGCAGCGTAGTAACTAGCGGGGGCCCCAGCACAGATACGCAGTATTTT. Translation gives CASSVVTSGGPSTDTQYF.

This rearrangement joins TRBV4-1 to TRBJ1-4; D remains unclear. Trimming pared 2 bases from V and 6 bases from J, leaving 7 bases between. This CDR3 is built from 13 residues. Germline V gives CDR1 MGHRA, CDR2 YSYEKL. The CDR3: CASSQPGDEKLFF. The CDR3 nucleotides are TGCGCCAGCAGCCAACCCGGGGATGAAAAACTGTTTTTT.

The gene calls are TRBV10-3 and TRBJ1-2; 9 nucleotides match TRBD1. Per the germline V gene, CDR1 is ENHRY and CDR2 is SYGVKD. This CDR3 has 16 amino acids. V dropped 4 bases and J dropped 1; count of bases not matched to a gene: 7. In nucleotides, the CDR3 is TGTGCCATCAGTGGAGAAACAGGGGGCAATAACTATGGCTACACCTTC. This encodes CAISGETGGNNYGYTF.

The chain joins TRBV29-1 to TRBJ2-5; weak D call: TRBD2 (7 bases). Germline CDR1 SQVTM, CDR2 ANQGSEA. Trimming pared 6 bases from V and 1 base from J, leaving 12 bases between. The CDR3 sequence is 13 residues long. CDR3 in DNA: TGCAGCGTAGGTGGGGGGGCCCAAGAGACCCAGTACTTC. Amino acids: CSVGGGAQETQYF.

The chain carries TRBV10-2 and TRBJ2-7; 7 bases match TRBD1. V dropped 10 bases and J dropped 6; count of bases not matched to a gene: 21. The germline V gene encodes CDR1 WSHSY and CDR2 SAAADI. This CDR3 has 16 residues. In DNA form, the CDR3 reads TGCGCCATCCGACCCGATCGACAGGGTACGTTCGGCGAGCAGTACTTC. Translation gives CAIRPDRQGTFGEQYF.

The chain links TRBV4-1 to TRBJ1-4; the D is unclear. With 3 bases removed from V and 4 bases from J, the gap between germline ends came to 24 bases. In germline, CDR1 is MGHRA, CDR2 YSYEKL. The CDR3 loop spans 19 amino acids. The DNA for the CDR3 is TGCGCCAGCAGCCACCTCTTTGGCGAGGGAGGGTTTCTTAATGAAAAACTGTTTTTT. Protein: CASSHLFGEGGFLNEKLFF.

V is TRBV7-2 and J is TRBJ2-7; 9 bases line up with TRBD1. The CDR3 covers 16 residues. The junction had 15 bases not matched to a gene; V was cut back by 5 bases and J by 7 bases. Germline CDR1 SGHTA, CDR2 FQGNSA. This chain's CDR3 is CASSPRSRGQGGEQYF. In nucleotides, the CDR3 is TGTGCCAGCAGCCCTCGAAGTAGGGGACAGGGTGGGGAGCAGTACTTC.

The CDR3: CASSGDTSGELFF. In DNA form, the CDR3 reads TGCGCCAGCAGTGGTGACACTTCCGGGGAGCTGTTTTTT. The chain couples TRBV10-1 to TRBJ2-2; no reliable D call. V dropped 4 bases and J dropped 6 bases, with 9 bases sitting between them. The germline gives CDR1 WNHNN, CDR2 SYGVQD (reference sequence). The CDR3 length is 13 residues.

The chain joins TRBV19 to TRBJ2-3, with TRBD1 matching 10 bases. The CDR3 has 16 residues. V dropped 3 bases and J dropped 3; count of bases not matched to a gene: 6. From germline, CDR1 is LNHDA and CDR2 SQIVND (reference sequence). The CDR3 nucleotides are TGTGCCAGTAGTATCCGGGACAGGGGACTTACAGATACGCAGTATTTT. Translating it yields CASSIRDRGLTDTQYF.

This chain joins TRBV5-1 and TRBJ2-5, with D possibly being TRBD1 (5 bases). The CDR3 totals 14 residues. Germline V lookup: CDR1 SGHRS, CDR2 YFSETQ. Between the trimmed V and J ends, which lost 0 bases and 5 bases, there was a span of 11 bases. The CDR3 loop reads CASSLDSAGETQYF. As DNA, the CDR3 is TGCGCCAGCAGCTTGGACTCTGCAGGGGAGACCCAGTACTTC.

The rearrangement links TRBV7-3 to TRBJ2-1, with D maybe TRBD1 (6 bases). This CDR3 is 13 amino acids long. The V end was cut by 2 bases, the J end by 7 bases, with 9 bases between. Germline V gene data show CDR1 as SGHTA and CDR2 as FQGTGA. The CDR3 loop is CASSLGQLNEQFF. The CDR3, as DNA: TGTGCCAGCAGCTTAGGACAGCTAAATGAGCAGTTCTTC.

This clone was observed many times. The DNA of the CDR3 is TGCGCCACCCAGCGGGGCCGTAGCACAGATACGCAGTATTTT. Translated, it gives CATQRGRSTDTQYF. This chain links TRBV5-1 with TRBJ2-3; 7 nucleotides line up with TRBD2. CDR3 length: 14 residues. With V trimmed by 9 bases and J by 0 bases, 7 bases remained unmatched. Germline-derived CDR1 and CDR2 are SGHRS and YFSETQ.

This sequence joins TRBV7-9 and TRBJ1-2; TRBD1 matches 8 bases. V lost 5 bases and J lost 2; bases outside the gene matches: 10. The germline gives CDR1 SEHNR, CDR2 FQNEAQ (reference sequence). There are 16 residues in the CDR3. Here the CDR3 reads CASSLTGDSLNYGYTF. The DNA for the CDR3 is TGTGCCAGCAGCCTGACAGGGGATTCCCTAAACTATGGCTACACCTTC.

The count of this clone is one. The V call is TRBV7-9, the J call TRBJ2-3; 9 bases match TRBD1. Germline trimming cut 4 bases from V and 6 bases from J; bases unmatched to any gene: 5. This CDR3 has 14 residues. Germline V lookup: CDR1 SEHNR, CDR2 FQNEAQ (reference sequence). The CDR3 spells CASSSTGGPDTQYF. CDR3 sequence (DNA): TGTGCCAGCAGCTCCACAGGGGGCCCCGATACGCAGTATTTT.

The gene calls are TRBV6-6 and TRBJ2-5; 9 nucleotides line up with TRBD2. In germline, CDR1 is MNHNY, CDR2 SVGAGI (reference sequence). The CDR3 sequence is 15 residues long. V was clipped by 8 bases and J by 2 bases; unmatched bases: 9. The DNA of the CDR3 is TGTGCCAGCCAACTTTCAGCGGGGGGACAAGAGACCCAGTACTTC. Its protein product is CASQLSAGGQETQYF.

The chain joins TRBV5-1 to TRBJ1-3; D is ambiguous. From germline, CDR1 is SGHRS and CDR2 YFSETQ. This CDR3 comprises 14 residues. V lost 0 bases and J lost 0, with 4 bases in between. The CDR3 here is CASSLDNSGNTIYF. CDR3 DNA: TGCGCCAGCAGCTTGGACAACTCTGGAAACACCATATATTTT. Variable domain in full (rest from reference TRBV5-1 and TRBJ1-3): KAGVTQTPRYLIKTRGQQVTLSCSPISGHRSVSWYQQTPGQGLQFLFEYFSETQRNKGNFPGRFSGRQFSNSRSEMNVSTLELGDSALYLCASSLDNSGNTIYFGEGSWLTVV.

The chain links TRBV21-1 to TRBJ1-6; the tabulated D call, TRBD1, remains unverified against the DNA. TRBV21-1 constitutes a pseudogene. The CDR3 extends over 14 amino acids. CDR3 sequence: CASTNRGRCSPLHF. The CDR3 region has the DNA TGTGCCAGCACCAACAGGGGAAGGTGTTCACCCCTCCACTTT.